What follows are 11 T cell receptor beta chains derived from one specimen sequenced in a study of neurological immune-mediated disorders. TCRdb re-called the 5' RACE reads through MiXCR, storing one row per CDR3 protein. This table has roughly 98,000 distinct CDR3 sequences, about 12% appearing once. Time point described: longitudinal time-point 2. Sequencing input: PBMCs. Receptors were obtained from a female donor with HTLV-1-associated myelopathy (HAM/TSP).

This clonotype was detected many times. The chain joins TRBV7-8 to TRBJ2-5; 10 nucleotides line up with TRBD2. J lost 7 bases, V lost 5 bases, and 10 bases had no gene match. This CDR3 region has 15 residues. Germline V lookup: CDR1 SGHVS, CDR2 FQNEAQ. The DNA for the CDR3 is TGTGCCAGCAGCGGGCGGCTAGCGGGGGAGCCGACCCAGTACTTC. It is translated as CASSGRLAGEPTQYF.

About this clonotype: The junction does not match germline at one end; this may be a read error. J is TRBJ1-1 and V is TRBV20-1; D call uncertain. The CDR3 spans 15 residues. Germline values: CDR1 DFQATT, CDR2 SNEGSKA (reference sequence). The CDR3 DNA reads TGCAGTGCTAGACCCCCAGGATCCATTAACACTGAAGATTTCTTT. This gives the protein CSARPPGSINTEDFF.

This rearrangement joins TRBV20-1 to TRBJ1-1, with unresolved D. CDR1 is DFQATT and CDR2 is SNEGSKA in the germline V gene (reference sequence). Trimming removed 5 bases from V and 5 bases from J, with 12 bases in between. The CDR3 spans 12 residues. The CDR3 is CSAGPGLTEAFF. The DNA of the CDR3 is TGCAGTGCTGGACCGGGTTTGACTGAAGCTTTCTTT.

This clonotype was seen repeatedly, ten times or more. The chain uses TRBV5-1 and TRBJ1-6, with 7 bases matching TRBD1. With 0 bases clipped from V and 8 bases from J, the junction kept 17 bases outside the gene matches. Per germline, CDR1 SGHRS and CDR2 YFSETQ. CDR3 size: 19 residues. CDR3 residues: CASSLDIIFGTARDSPLHF. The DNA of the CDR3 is TGCGCCAGCAGCTTGGATATCATCTTCGGGACAGCCAGGGATTCACCCCTCCACTTT.

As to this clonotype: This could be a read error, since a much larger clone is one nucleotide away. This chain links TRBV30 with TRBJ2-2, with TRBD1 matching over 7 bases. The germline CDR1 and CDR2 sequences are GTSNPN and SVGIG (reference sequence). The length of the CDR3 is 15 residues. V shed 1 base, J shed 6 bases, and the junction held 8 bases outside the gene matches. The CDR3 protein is CAWSASWQGAGELFF. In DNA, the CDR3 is TGTGCCTGGAGTGCATCCTGGCAGGGGGCCGGGGAGCTGTTTTTT.

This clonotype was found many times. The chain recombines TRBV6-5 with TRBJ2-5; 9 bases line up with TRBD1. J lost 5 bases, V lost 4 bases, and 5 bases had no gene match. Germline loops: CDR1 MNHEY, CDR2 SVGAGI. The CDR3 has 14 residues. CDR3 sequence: CASSWTGVRETQYF. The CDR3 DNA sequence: TGTGCCAGCAGTTGGACAGGGGTAAGGGAGACCCAGTACTTC.

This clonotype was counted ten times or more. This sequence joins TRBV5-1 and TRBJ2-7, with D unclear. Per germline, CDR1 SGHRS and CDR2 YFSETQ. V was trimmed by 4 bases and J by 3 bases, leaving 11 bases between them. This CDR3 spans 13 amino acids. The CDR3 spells CASSPDPFYEQYF. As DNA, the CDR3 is TGCGCCAGCAGCCCCGACCCCTTCTACGAGCAGTACTTC.

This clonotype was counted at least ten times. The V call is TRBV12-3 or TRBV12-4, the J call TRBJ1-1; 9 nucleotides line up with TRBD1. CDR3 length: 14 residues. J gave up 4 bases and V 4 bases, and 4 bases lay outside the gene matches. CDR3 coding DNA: TGTGCCAGCAGTTGGACAGGGGTCTCCACTGAAGCTTTCTTT. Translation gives CASSWTGVSTEAFF.

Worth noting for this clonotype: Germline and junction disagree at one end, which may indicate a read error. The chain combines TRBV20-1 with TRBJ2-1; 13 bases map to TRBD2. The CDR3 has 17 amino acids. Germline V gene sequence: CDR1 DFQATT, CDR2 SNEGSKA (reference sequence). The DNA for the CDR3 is TGCAGTGCTAGAGATCCTACTAGCGGGGGGGAATACAATGAGCATTTCTTC. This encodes CSARDPTSGGEYNEHFF.

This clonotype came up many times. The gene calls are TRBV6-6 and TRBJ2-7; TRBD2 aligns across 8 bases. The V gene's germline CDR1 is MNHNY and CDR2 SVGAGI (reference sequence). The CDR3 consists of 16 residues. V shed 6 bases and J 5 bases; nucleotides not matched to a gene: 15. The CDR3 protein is CASSRRAGLELHEQYF. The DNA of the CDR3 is TGTGCCAGCAGCCGCCGAGCGGGACTAGAATTGCACGAGCAGTACTTC.

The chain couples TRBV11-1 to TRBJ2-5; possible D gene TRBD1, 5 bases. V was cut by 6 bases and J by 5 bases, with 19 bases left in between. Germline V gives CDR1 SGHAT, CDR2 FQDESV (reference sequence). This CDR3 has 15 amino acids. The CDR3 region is CASSQGVRKRETQYF. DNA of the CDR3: TGTGCCAGCAGTCAAGGGGTCAGGAAGAGGGAGACCCAGTACTTC.